This T cell receptor beta chain was recovered during a study of tumor-infiltrating lymphocytes in primary liver carcinoma. A constant-region primer primed TCR beta cDNA synthesis from roughly 500 ng of total RNA. A slightly modified ARM-PCR protocol with three nested multiplex PCR rounds produced these TCR beta libraries. From the multiplex PCR reads, TCRdb called clonotypes with MiXCR, one entry per CDR3 protein. The sample gives 70,000 to 85,000 distinct CDR3 sequences, 60% to 80% of which show up once; roughly an eighth is in the top ten. Co-extraction of both nucleic acids (RNA and DNA) used about 17-33 mg of unsorted bulk tissue. None of the patients had received treatment, and all had chronic HBV infection. Regarding this clonotype: A much bigger clone sits one base away, suggesting this may be a read error. The conserved phenylalanine or tryptophan normally closing the CDR3 is absent here, so this likely arose from a read error.

The specimen sequenced was liver tumor tissue from sampling region 4. Documented subset: tumor region T4, right-lateral pole. The receptor comes from a woman aged 55-70 years with primary liver carcinoma and hepatitis B virus infection.

The CDR3 region has the DNA TGTGCCAGCATGTACGAGCAGTACCTC. Translating gives CASMYEQYL. V usage is TRBV28 and J usage is TRBJ2-7; D unclear. V was pared by 7 bases and J by 4 bases, with 2 bases between. This CDR3 is 9 amino acids long. The germline V gene encodes CDR1 MDHEN and CDR2 SYDVKM.